These 29 T cell receptor beta chains originate from one sample sequenced in a study of identical twins. TCRdb reprocessed the 5' RACE reads via MiXCR and lists one record per CDR3 protein. The table records hundreds of thousands of distinct CDR3 sequences, about a fifth of them present only once. Another study also made use of these data, one on yellow fever vaccine responses in identical twins.

Sequencing was carried out using CD4+ T cells sorted from blood. The receptors originated from a woman younger than 30 in good health.

The V call is TRBV5-1, the J call TRBJ2-6; perhaps TRBD1 as D (6 bases). The CDR3 runs to 16 residues. CDR1 is SGHRS and CDR2 is YFSETQ in the germline V gene. Trimming removed 3 bases from V and 4 bases from J, with 14 bases in between. CDR3 sequence: CASSYDTGFGANVLTF. The CDR3 DNA reads as TGCGCCAGCAGCTACGACACAGGGTTCGGGGCCAACGTCCTGACTTTC.

The rearrangement links TRBV28 to TRBJ2-4; 8 bases map to TRBD2. Per the germline V gene, CDR1 is MDHEN and CDR2 is SYDVKM. Trimming removed 6 bases from V and 4 bases from J; junction bases left unmatched: 17. The CDR3 spans 18 residues. The CDR3 region is CASSPSGTSPTSKNIQYF. CDR3 in DNA: TGTGCCAGCAGCCCATCGGGGACTAGTCCGACCTCAAAAAACATTCAGTACTTC.

A few counts support this clonotype. The genes are TRBV24-1 and TRBJ2-1; either TRBD1 or TRBD2 may supply D (5 bases each). The CDR3 contains 15 residues. Between the trimmed V and J ends, which lost 5 bases and 2 bases, there was a span of 12 bases. Germline V gene sequence: CDR1 KGHDR, CDR2 SFDVKD. The CDR3 sequence: CATSAGTQTYNEQFF. The CDR3 nucleotides read TGTGCCACCAGTGCCGGGACCCAAACCTACAATGAGCAGTTCTTC.

J is TRBJ2-2 and V is TRBV25-1; 8 bases map to TRBD1. The CDR3 has 15 residues. The junction had 6 bases not matched to a gene; V was cut back by 3 bases and J by 6 bases. Per the germline V gene, CDR1 is MGHDK and CDR2 is SYGVNS. DNA of the CDR3: TGTGCCAGCAGTGAGACGCAGGGGGCTGCCGGGGAGCTGTTTTTT. Protein sequence: CASSETQGAAGELFF.

In nucleotides, the CDR3 is TGTGCCACTGCCCCTGGCAATCAGCCCCAGCATTTT. Translating gives CATAPGNQPQHF. The chain carries TRBV10-3 and TRBJ1-5; D call uncertain. The CDR3 spans 12 residues. The V end was cut by 10 bases, the J end by 2 bases, with 9 bases between. Germline loops: CDR1 ENHRY, CDR2 SYGVKD.

This clonotype has more than one count but fewer than ten. The genes are TRBV6-1 and TRBJ2-1; 7 bases are a match to TRBD1. The CDR3 contains 15 residues. Trimming at V came to 7 bases and at J to 0 bases, leaving 6 bases not matched to a gene. Germline V gives CDR1 MNHNS, CDR2 SASEGT. The CDR3 loop is CASNKQGSSYNEQFF. The DNA of the CDR3 is TGTGCCAGCAACAAACAGGGGAGCTCCTACAATGAGCAGTTCTTC.

The sample holds a few counts of this clonotype. The CDR3 protein is CASSYSRDRNSPLHF. The CDR3 nucleotides read TGTGCCAGCAGTTACTCCCGGGACAGGAATTCACCCCTCCACTTT. The chain is built from TRBV6-5 and TRBJ1-6, with 8 bases matching TRBD1. Germline lookup yields CDR1 MNHEY and CDR2 SVGAGI. J lost 7 bases, V lost 0 bases, and 2 bases had no gene match. The CDR3 has 15 residues.

This clonotype was detected a few times. V usage is TRBV20-1 and J usage is TRBJ1-4, with D possibly TRBD1 on 5 matching bases. Germline lookup yields CDR1 DFQATT and CDR2 SNEGSKA (reference sequence). Trimming stripped 6 bases from V and 5 bases from J, with 10 bases between. The CDR3 has 12 residues. CDR3 coding DNA: TGCAGTGCGGGGACGGAGAATGAAAAACTGTTTTTT. Translation gives CSAGTENEKLFF.

The gene calls are TRBV19 and TRBJ2-7; 8 nucleotides match TRBD2. The CDR3 totals 14 residues. V trimming: 3 bases; J trimming: 3 bases; junction bases outside the gene matches: 4. Per the germline V gene, CDR1 is LNHDA and CDR2 is SQIVND (reference sequence). DNA of the CDR3: TGTGCCAGTAGTATTGGAGCGGGAGTCTACGAGCAGTACTTC. The encoded protein is CASSIGAGVYEQYF.

This clonotype was seen a handful of times. This sequence joins TRBV4-1 and TRBJ1-2; D call uncertain. CDR3 length: 17 residues. V lost 5 bases, J lost 1 base, and 20 bases lay in between. In germline, CDR1 is MGHRA, CDR2 YSYEKL. The CDR3 reads CASSILAVRGFNYGYTF. Written as DNA, the CDR3 is TGCGCCAGCAGCATCCTGGCGGTGCGGGGTTTTAACTATGGCTACACCTTC.

The chain uses TRBV13 and TRBJ2-5; the D call may be TRBD1 or TRBD2 (5 bases each). V dropped 1 base and J dropped 3 bases, with 15 bases sitting between them. Looked up from germline, CDR1 is PRHDT and CDR2 is FYEKMQ (reference sequence). This CDR3 contains 16 residues. For the CDR3, the DNA is TGTGCCAGCAGCTTAGTCGGTCCAGCGGACAAAGAGACCCAGTACTTC. It specifies CASSLVGPADKETQYF. The full variable domain, completed using reference TRBV13 and TRBJ2-5, is AAGVIQSPRHLIKEKRETATLKCYPIPRHDTVYWYQQGPGQDPQFLISFYEKMQSDKGSIPDRFSAQQFSDYHSELNMSSLELGDSALYFCASSLVGPADKETQYFGPGTRLLVL.

This chain connects TRBV20-1 to TRBJ2-1, with D possibly being TRBD2 (6 bases). Trimming took off 0 bases at V and 7 bases at J, with 25 bases between the two ends. Germline lookup yields CDR1 DFQATT and CDR2 SNEGSKA (reference sequence). The CDR3 spans 18 residues. The DNA of the CDR3 is TGCAGTGCTAGAGATCCCCAGGCGGGGCCCCCCCCTAGGAATGAGCAGTTCTTC. This sequence encodes CSARDPQAGPPPRNEQFF.

In its sample, this clonotype was seen many times. This rearrangement joins TRBV3-1 to TRBJ2-3; D may be TRBD2 (5 bases). Looked up from germline, CDR1 is LGHDT and CDR2 is YNNKEL (reference sequence). Trimming removed 4 bases from V and 2 bases from J, with 13 bases in between. The CDR3 runs to 15 residues. The CDR3 DNA reads TGTGCCAGCAGCCGAGATGGGAGAGACACAGATACGCAGTATTTT. Its protein is CASSRDGRDTDTQYF.

This chain uses TRBV9 with TRBJ2-3; D remains ambiguous. This CDR3 contains 13 residues. The ends were cut back, 4 bases at V and 6 bases at J, with 12 bases in the middle. Per germline, CDR1 SGDLS and CDR2 YYNGEE. The CDR3 loop is CASSLMVADTQYF. The CDR3 nucleotides read TGTGCCAGCAGCCTAATGGTCGCGGATACGCAGTATTTT.

The chain is built from TRBV19 and TRBJ2-1; D is undetermined. Between the trimmed V and J ends, which lost 3 bases and 7 bases, there was a span of 4 bases. The CDR3 has 11 residues. From germline, CDR1 is LNHDA and CDR2 SQIVND (reference sequence). CDR3 in amino acids: CASSIKNEQFF. The CDR3 region has the DNA TGTGCCAGTAGTATCAAGAATGAGCAGTTCTTC.

The chain couples TRBV11-2 to TRBJ2-1, with 9 bases matching TRBD2. The CDR3 consists of 16 residues. V trimming: 5 bases; J trimming: 11 bases; junction bases outside the gene matches: 16. The V gene's germline CDR1 is SGHAT and CDR2 FQNNGV. DNA of the CDR3: TGTGCCAGCAGCCCGATAGGGGCTAGCGGGAAACTCAAGCAGTTCTTC. Translating gives CASSPIGASGKLKQFF.

In this sample, this clonotype turned up many times. The chain carries TRBV5-1 and TRBJ2-5; no definite D call. V lost 0 bases and J 4 bases, leaving 4 bases between the germline ends. The V gene's germline CDR1 is SGHRS and CDR2 YFSETQ. The length of the CDR3 is 12 residues. For the CDR3, the DNA is TGCGCCAGCAGCTTGGGTTCAGAGACCCAGTACTTC. It specifies CASSLGSETQYF.

This chain links TRBV12-3 or TRBV12-4 with TRBJ2-1; D gene unclear. This CDR3 region has 15 residues. The V end lost 4 bases, the J end lost 0 bases, and 10 bases lay between the germline ends. CDR3: CASSSSLRSYNEQFF. The CDR3 nucleotides read TGTGCCAGCAGTTCCTCATTACGCTCCTACAATGAGCAGTTCTTC.

Concerning this clonotype itself: At one end, the junction sequence differs from germline, possibly due to a read error. The chain is built from TRBV7-6 and TRBJ2-7, with a tentative D call TRBD2 (6 bases). Germline V lookup: CDR1 SGHVS, CDR2 FNYEAQ. The CDR3 has 14 amino acids. The chain's CDR3 is CASSVRDFSNEQYF. In nucleotides, the CDR3 is TGTGCCAGCAGCGTAAGGGACTTCTCCAACGAGCAGTACTTC.

In this sample, this clonotype turned up a few times. The chain links TRBV7-2 to TRBJ2-3; tentatively, D is TRBD1 (5 bases). This CDR3 has 16 residues. Germline V gene lookup returns CDR1 SGHTA and CDR2 FQGNSA. V lost 1 base and J lost 2, with 13 bases in between. In DNA form, the CDR3 reads TGTGCCAGCAGCTTAGGAATCAGGGTAAACACAGATACGCAGTATTTT. It specifies CASSLGIRVNTDTQYF.

This chain uses TRBV20-1 with TRBJ2-7; D is uncertain. Germline loops: CDR1 DFQATT, CDR2 SNEGSKA (reference sequence). The CDR3 spans 13 residues. Trimming took off 0 bases at V and 9 bases at J, with 15 bases between the two ends. CDR3 DNA sequence: TGCAGTGCTAGAGATCCGACCGGGTCTGGGCAGTACTTC. It encodes CSARDPTGSGQYF.

The V gene is TRBV5-6, the J gene TRBJ2-1; 11 bases match TRBD1. The CDR3 covers 13 residues. V gave up 3 bases and J gave up 8 bases; unmatched junction bases: 1. The germline V gene encodes CDR1 SGHDT and CDR2 YYEEEE. The CDR3 is CASSWTGGHEQFF. CDR3 DNA sequence: TGTGCCAGCAGCTGGACAGGGGGCCATGAGCAGTTCTTC.

The chain uses TRBV3-1 and TRBJ1-6; D not certain. Trimming pared 2 bases from V and 7 bases from J, leaving 9 bases between. The CDR3 extends over 14 amino acids. Germline-derived CDR1 and CDR2 are LGHDT and YNNKEL (reference sequence). The CDR3 DNA reads TGTGCCAGCAGCCAACAAGCTCCGAATTCACCCCTCCACTTT. Protein product: CASSQQAPNSPLHF.

This rearrangement joins TRBV6-1 to TRBJ2-7; 9 nucleotides agree with TRBD1. This CDR3 spans 14 amino acids. Germline V CDR1 and CDR2: MNHNS, SASEGT. After removal of 4 bases from V and 2 bases from J, the junction contained 3 bases not matched to a gene. The CDR3 DNA reads as TGTGCCAGCAGTGCAAGGGACAGGGCCTACGAGCAGTACTTC. As protein: CASSARDRAYEQYF.

This clonotype was seen a few times. This chain uses TRBV6-6 with TRBJ1-5; 7 bases align to TRBD1. The V segment lost 7 bases and the J segment 2 bases; nucleotides outside the gene matches: 2. The CDR3 spans 13 residues. Germline loops: CDR1 MNHNY, CDR2 SVGAGI (reference sequence). CDR3: CASMGTGNQPQHF. The CDR3 DNA follows: TGTGCCAGCATGGGGACAGGCAATCAGCCCCAGCATTTT.

This clonotype occurred many times. This chain links TRBV12-3 or TRBV12-4 with TRBJ2-1; D not resolved. With 6 bases removed from V and 0 bases from J, the gap between germline ends came to 18 bases. This CDR3 has 17 amino acids. CDR3 residues: CASSNHFEQISYNEQFF. The CDR3 DNA reads as TGTGCCAGCAGCAACCATTTTGAACAGATCTCCTACAATGAGCAGTTCTTC.

The genes are TRBV6-5 and TRBJ1-2; the D gene is possibly TRBD1 (5 bases). Trimming pared 5 bases from V and 6 bases from J, leaving 10 bases between. Germline CDR1 MNHEY, CDR2 SVGAGI. This CDR3 region has 12 residues. This chain's CDR3 is CASSRDSNGYTF. As DNA, the CDR3 is TGTGCCAGCAGTCGGGACTCAAATGGCTACACCTTC.

The chain employs TRBV10-3 and TRBJ2-1; D call uncertain. Germline-derived CDR1 and CDR2 are ENHRY and SYGVKD. V lost 2 bases and J 0 bases, leaving 17 bases between the germline ends. The CDR3 has 18 amino acids. The CDR3 region is CAISERFPAESSYNEQFF. The CDR3 DNA follows: TGTGCCATCAGTGAGAGATTCCCGGCGGAGTCCTCCTACAATGAGCAGTTCTTC.

This chain connects TRBV27 to TRBJ2-3; 8 bases match TRBD2. This CDR3 has 16 amino acids. V dropped 6 bases and J dropped 4; count of bases not matched to a gene: 12. Germline V CDR1 and CDR2: MNHEY, SMNVEV (reference sequence). The CDR3 here is CASRPPYSGVPDTQYF. Written as DNA, the CDR3 is TGTGCCAGCAGACCACCATATAGCGGGGTGCCAGATACGCAGTATTTT.